The sequence of this T cell receptor beta chain was determined in a study of OX40 agonist ivuxolimab in advanced cancers. Across the whole study: The study treated patients with ivuxolimab, an agonistic anti-OX40 (CD134) antibody. Partial responses were observed in three patients, of whom one had hepatocellular carcinoma and two had cutaneous melanoma. General study results and limits: It was not determined which antigens were specifically recognized by the peripheral T cells that had undergone clonal expansion.

The CDR3 runs 14 residues. Trimming took 8 bases from V and 7 from J; bases not matched to a gene: 5. Germline CDR1 reads WNHNN; CDR2 reads SYGVQD (reference sequence). The assay was immunoSEQ multiplex PCR, and TCRdb's table has in-frame clones only and misses some. The data contain fewer than 100,000 clones, about four fifths of them seen just once; the ten biggest clones take up more than 1.4%. As for this clone: Its cognate antigen is unknown.

The clonotype comes from an adult with an advanced solid tumor such as melanoma, head and neck, liver or kidney cancer. The material sequenced was CD4+ or CD8+ T cells sorted from blood, taken in a trial of the OX40 agonist ivuxolimab. The chain uses TRBV10-1 and TRBJ2-1; 13 bases agree with TRBD2. The CDR3 loop reads CASGTSGKDNEQFF. CDR3 sequence (DNA): TGCGCCAGCGGGACTAGCGGGAAAGATAATGAGCAGTTCTTC.